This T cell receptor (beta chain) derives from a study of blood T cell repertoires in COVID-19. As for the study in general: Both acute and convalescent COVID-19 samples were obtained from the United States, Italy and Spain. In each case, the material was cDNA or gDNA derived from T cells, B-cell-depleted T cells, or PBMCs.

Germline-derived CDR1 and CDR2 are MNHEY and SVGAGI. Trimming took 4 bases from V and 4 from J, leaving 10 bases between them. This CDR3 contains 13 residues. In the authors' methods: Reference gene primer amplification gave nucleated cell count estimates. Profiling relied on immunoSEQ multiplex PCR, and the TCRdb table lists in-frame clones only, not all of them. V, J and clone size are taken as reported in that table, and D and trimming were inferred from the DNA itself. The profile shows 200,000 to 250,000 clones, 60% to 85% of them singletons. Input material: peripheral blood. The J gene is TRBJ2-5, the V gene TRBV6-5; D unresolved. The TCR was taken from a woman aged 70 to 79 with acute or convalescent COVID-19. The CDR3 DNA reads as TGTGCCAGCAGTTTAATGACTGGAGAGACCCAGTACTTC. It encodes CASSLMTGETQYF.